This is a list of T cell receptor beta chains from one sample in a study of blood T cell repertoires in COVID-19. Clones were sequenced by immunoSEQ multiplex PCR, and TCRdb holds only the in-frame ones, with some missing. The sample shows some 120,000 clones, about 77% of them seen only once. The sequenced sample consisted of peripheral blood. The source of these receptors is a human donor in a cohort sampled during active COVID-19. The CDR3 runs from the conserved cysteine through the conserved F or W. A D gene is named only where the DNA matches it firmly. Clone size is given for some rows only: seen once, a few or many times, or a class if the clone is expanded.

CDR3 length	V gene	clone size	D gene	J gene	CDR3 protein	CDR3 DNA
13	TRBV7-2	NA	NA	TRBJ1-1	CASSPVSGTEAFF	TGTGCCAGCAGCCCAGTTAGCGGGACTGAAGCTTTCTTT
19	TRBV23-1	few	NA	TRBJ1-5	CASSHPTARALWSNQPQHF	TGCGCCAGCAGTCACCCAACGGCCAGGGCTTTATGGAGCAATCAGCCCCAGCATTTT
13	TRBV7-9	NA	TRBD1	TRBJ1-2	CASSEQGGYGYTF	TGTGCCAGCAGCGAGCAGGGGGGCTATGGCTACACCTTC
14	TRBV7-3	NA	NA	TRBJ1-1	CASSLNQEDTEAFF	TGTGCCAGCAGCCTAAATCAGGAGGACACTGAAGCTTTCTTT
19	TRBV27	NA	TRBD2	TRBJ2-5	CASSLSAGTSGRGEETQYF	TGTGCCAGCAGTTTATCGGCGGGGACTAGCGGGAGAGGGGAAGAGACCCAGTACTTC
15	TRBV4-2	NA	TRBD2	TRBJ2-3	CASSQVAGLTDTQYF	TGTGCCAGCAGCCAGGTAGCGGGGCTAACAGATACGCAGTATTTT
13	TRBV7-2	NA	NA	TRBJ2-7	CASSGELGYEQYF	TGTGCCAGCAGCGGAGAACTGGGTTACGAGCAGTACTTC
13	TRBV6-2/TRBV6-3	few	TRBD2	TRBJ2-1	CASSSRLAGEQFF	TGTGCCAGCAGTTCCAGACTAGCCGGGGAGCAGTTCTTC
13	TRBV7-3	few	NA	TRBJ1-1	CASSLGESTEAFF	TGTGCCAGCAGCTTGGGAGAAAGCACTGAAGCTTTCTTT
15	TRBV20-1	NA	NA	TRBJ1-2	CSASFAGAIFYGYTF	TGCAGTGCTAGTTTTGCAGGGGCAATTTTCTATGGCTACACCTTC
13	TRBV2	once	TRBD1	TRBJ1-2	CASGGQGGGGYTF	TGTGCCAGCGGAGGACAGGGGGGTGGAGGCTACACCTTC
16	TRBV4-2	NA	TRBD1	TRBJ2-7	CASSQVAGQDSYEQYF	TGTGCCAGCAGCCAAGTTGCGGGACAGGACTCCTACGAGCAGTACTTC
14	TRBV19	NA	NA	TRBJ1-6	CASSRAGDNSPLHF	TGTGCCAGTAGCCGGGCAGGGGATAATTCACCCCTCCACTTT
16	TRBV5-4	NA	NA	TRBJ1-4	CASSSSREGPNEKLFF	TGTGCCAGCAGCTCCTCACGGGAAGGGCCTAATGAAAAACTGTTTTTT
19	TRBV23-1	NA	NA	TRBJ1-4	CASSPPRCRGKFIGEKLFF	TGCGCCAGCAGCCCCCCTAGATGCAGGGGAAAATTCATAGGTGAAAAACTGTTTTTT
14	TRBV19	NA	NA	TRBJ1-1	CASSMSGMGTEAFF	TGTGCCAGTAGTATGTCAGGGATGGGCACTGAAGCTTTCTTT
15	TRBV6-5	many	TRBD2	TRBJ2-7	CASRYSGRGTYEQYF	TGTGCCAGCAGATATAGCGGGAGGGGGACCTACGAGCAGTACTTC
14	TRBV3-1/TRBV3-2	NA	TRBD1	TRBJ1-6	CASSQVPGGAPLHF	TGTGCCAGCAGCCAAGTTCCAGGGGGAGCACCCCTCCACTTT
15	TRBV2	NA	NA	TRBJ2-3	CASNIQEGQVDTQYF	TGTGCCAGCAACATCCAGGAGGGGCAAGTAGATACGCAGTATTTT
15	TRBV5-1	NA	TRBD1	TRBJ1-2	CASSSGTGVLDGYTF	TGCGCCAGCAGCTCCGGGACAGGGGTTTTGGATGGCTACACCTTC
15	TRBV11-2	NA	TRBD1	TRBJ1-1	CASSELTGQGTEAFF	TGTGCCAGCAGCGAATTGACAGGGCAGGGCACTGAAGCTTTCTTT
13	TRBV30	NA	TRBD2	TRBJ2-7	CAWTGSGRYEQYF	TGTGCCTGGACGGGCAGCGGGAGATATGAGCAGTACTTC
14	TRBV14	once	NA	TRBJ1-2	CASSQGRQDYGYTF	TGTGCCAGCAGCCAAGGGAGACAGGACTATGGCTACACCTTC